This TCR beta chain appears in the sequencing data of a study of OX40 agonist ivuxolimab in advanced cancers. Study-level information: The dose of intravenous ivuxolimab that patients received every 2 weeks ranged from 0.01 to 10 mg/kg.

In the case of this clone: The antigen is not known.

Per germline, CDR1 MNHNS and CDR2 SASEGT. The V gene end was trimmed by 4 bases and the J gene end by 4 bases; junction bases not matched to a gene: 13. The CDR3 sequence is 18 residues long. Findings and limits, study-wide: The study found that CD8+ T cells averaged more expanded clones than CD4+.

Produced via immunoSEQ multiplex PCR; TCRdb's table is partial and in-frame only. The sample holds 55,000 to 75,000 clones, 80% seen once. The chain links TRBV6-1 to TRBJ1-2, with 12 bases lining up with TRBD1. The clonotype comes from an adult with an advanced solid tumor such as melanoma, head and neck, liver or kidney cancer. Sequenced here: CD4+ or CD8+ T cells sorted from blood, sampled in a trial of the OX40 agonist ivuxolimab. The CDR3 bases are TGTGCCAGCAGTGGCTCCCCCGGGACAGGGGGCCCCTCCTATGGCTACACCTTC. Its protein product is CASSGSPGTGGPSYGYTF.